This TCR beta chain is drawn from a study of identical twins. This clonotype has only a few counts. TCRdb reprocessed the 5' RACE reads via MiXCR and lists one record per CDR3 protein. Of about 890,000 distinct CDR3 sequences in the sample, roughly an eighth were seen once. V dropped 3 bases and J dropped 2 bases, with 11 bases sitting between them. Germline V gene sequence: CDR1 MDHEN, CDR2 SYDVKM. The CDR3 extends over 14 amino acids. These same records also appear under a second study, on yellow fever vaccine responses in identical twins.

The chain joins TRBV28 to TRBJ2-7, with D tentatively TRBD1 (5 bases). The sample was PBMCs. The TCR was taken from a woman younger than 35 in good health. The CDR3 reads CASSFSRGTYEQYF. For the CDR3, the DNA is TGTGCCAGCAGTTTTTCTAGGGGCACCTACGAGCAGTACTTC.